The present TCR beta chain was sequenced within a study of shared clonotypes between healthy human individuals. This table comes from immunoSEQ multiplex PCR, and its TCRdb copy is limited to in-frame clones, with some not included. The repertoire holds under 1,100,000 clones, 65% to 80% seen once, with roughly 1.4% in the top ten. As regards this clone: Relative to the germline gene, one junction end is altered; a read error may explain this.

Sequenced material: memory CD4+ T cells sorted from blood. As for subset: CD45RA-negative fraction. The source is a man aged 18 to 30 in good health.

CDR3 loop: CASSLHEGRETQYF. The DNA for the CDR3 is TGTGCTAGCAGCTTACACGAGGGAAGAGAGACCCAGTACTTC. The chain carries TRBV7-7 and TRBJ2-5; possible D gene TRBD2, 5 bases. CDR1 and CDR2 from the germline V gene are SSHAT and FNYEAQ (reference sequence). This CDR3 region has 14 residues.